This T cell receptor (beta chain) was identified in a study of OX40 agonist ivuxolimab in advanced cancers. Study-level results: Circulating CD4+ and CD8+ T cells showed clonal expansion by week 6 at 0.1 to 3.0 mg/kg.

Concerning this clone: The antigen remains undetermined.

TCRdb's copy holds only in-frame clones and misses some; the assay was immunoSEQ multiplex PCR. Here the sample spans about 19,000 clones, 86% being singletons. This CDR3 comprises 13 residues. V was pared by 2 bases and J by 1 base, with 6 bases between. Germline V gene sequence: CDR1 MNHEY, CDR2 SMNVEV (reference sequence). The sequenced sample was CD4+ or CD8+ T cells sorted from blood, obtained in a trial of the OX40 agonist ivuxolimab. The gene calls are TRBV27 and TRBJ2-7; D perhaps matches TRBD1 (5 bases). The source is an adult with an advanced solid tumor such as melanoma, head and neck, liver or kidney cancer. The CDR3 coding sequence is TGTGCCAGCAGTTTAAGACAGTCCTACGAGCAGTACTTC. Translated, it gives CASSLRQSYEQYF.